The 30 T cell receptor beta chains listed next were all sequenced from one sample in a study of blood T cell repertoires in COVID-19. TCRdb's copy holds only in-frame clones and misses some; the assay was immunoSEQ multiplex PCR. The sample holds roughly 92,000 clones, around 87% seen once. The sequenced material came from peripheral blood. These receptors came from a woman older than 75 with acute or convalescent COVID-19.

This chain joins TRBV19 and TRBJ1-5; 10 bases map to TRBD1. J was trimmed by 9 bases and V by 9 bases; bases with no gene match: 8. The germline CDR1 and CDR2 sequences are LNHDA and SQIVND (reference sequence). CDR3 length: 13 residues. The CDR3: CASHGQGGRPQHF. The CDR3 nucleotides are TGTGCCAGCCACGGACAGGGGGGCAGGCCCCAGCATTTT.

This chain links TRBV7-2 with TRBJ2-4, with TRBD1 as a possible D gene (7 bases). Trimming stripped 9 bases from V and 9 bases from J, with 15 bases between. The CDR3 is 12 residues long. Germline loops: CDR1 SGHTA, CDR2 FQGNSA. Here the CDR3 DNA reads TGTGCCAGTACAGGGGAGGTTGGCATTCAGTACTTC. Protein sequence: CASTGEVGIQYF.

This clone appeared a single time. The chain's CDR3 is CATSREGASGRLSGTDTQYF. CDR3 bases: TGTGCCACCAGCAGAGAGGGGGCTAGCGGGAGACTTAGTGGCACAGATACGCAGTATTTT. The chain joins TRBV15 to TRBJ2-3; TRBD2 matches at 10 bases. CDR1 is LNHNV, CDR2 YYDKDF, per germline (reference sequence). The CDR3 covers 20 residues. V dropped 0 bases and J dropped 1; count of bases not matched to a gene: 13. Supplemented by reference TRBV15 and TRBJ2-3, the full variable domain reads DAMVIQNPRYQVTQFGKPVTLSCSQTLNHNVMYWYQQKSSQAPKLLFHYYDKDFNNEADTPDNFQSRRPNTSFCFLDIRSPGLGDTAMYLCATSREGASGRLSGTDTQYFGPGTRLTVL.

This clone is a singleton in its sample. The rearrangement joins TRBV5-1 to TRBJ1-2; D not certain. The CDR3 is 12 amino acids. Germline V gene data show CDR1 as SGHRS and CDR2 as YFSETQ. V shed 5 bases and J shed 4 bases, with 9 bases lying between them. The CDR3: CASSPETYGYTF. As DNA, the CDR3 is TGCGCCAGCAGTCCAGAAACCTATGGCTACACCTTC.

The chain uses TRBV29-1 and TRBJ2-1, with TRBD2 matching over 11 bases. V shed 7 bases and J 0 bases; nucleotides not matched to a gene: 11. Germline-derived CDR1 and CDR2 are SQVTM and ANQGSEA. This CDR3 region has 17 residues. The CDR3 DNA reads TGCAGCGCGCTCGGGACTAGCGGCCCAAGCTCCTACAATGAGCAGTTCTTC. Encoded protein: CSALGTSGPSSYNEQFF.

The chain combines TRBV5-1 with TRBJ1-3; D is unclear. The CDR3 has 16 residues. The germline gives CDR1 SGHRS, CDR2 YFSETQ. V gave up 0 bases and J gave up 1 base, with 11 bases separating them. In DNA, the CDR3 is TGCGCCAGCAGCTTGGAGGAGACGGGATCTGGAAACACCATATATTTT. Amino acid sequence: CASSLEETGSGNTIYF.

The J gene is TRBJ2-5, the V gene TRBV7-8; 7 bases are shared with TRBD2. Germline CDR1 reads SGHVS; CDR2 reads FQNEAQ. The CDR3 is made up of 13 amino acids. Trimming at V came to 1 base and at J to 7 bases, leaving 3 bases not matched to a gene. CDR3 sequence reads: CASSLDREGTQYF. The CDR3 coding sequence is TGTGCCAGCAGCTTAGATAGGGAGGGGACCCAGTACTTC.

The chain couples TRBV5-4 to TRBJ1-2; D perhaps matches TRBD1 (5 bases). Germline lookup yields CDR1 SGHNT and CDR2 YYREEE (reference sequence). This CDR3 region has 15 residues. V was shortened by 6 bases and J by 7 bases, with 22 bases between the two germline ends. CDR3 nucleotide sequence: TGTGCCAGCACCCCGAAGGGGTCGGGTATCGGTGGCTACACCTTC. Its protein product is CASTPKGSGIGGYTF.

The rearrangement joins TRBV4-1 to TRBJ1-2; D might be TRBD1 (6 bases). CDR1 is MGHRA, CDR2 YSYEKL, per germline. The CDR3 is 18 residues long. V lost 1 base and J lost 5, with 23 bases in between. CDR3 protein: CASSQVASGAVRGYGYTF. The CDR3 bases are TGCGCCAGCAGCCAAGTTGCTTCGGGGGCTGTGCGGGGGTATGGCTACACCTTC.

The chain joins TRBV6-2 or TRBV6-3 to TRBJ2-5; TRBD2 matches at 10 bases. CDR1 is MNHEY, CDR2 SVGEGT, per germline. The CDR3 is 18 residues long. Losses at the gene ends were 2 bases for V and 7 bases for J; bases not matched to a gene: 16. The DNA of the CDR3 is TGTGCCAGCAGTTACCCTACTTCTAGCGGGGGCATGATGGGGACCCAGTACTTC. Its protein is CASSYPTSSGGMMGTQYF.

This rearrangement joins TRBV2 to TRBJ1-1, with 7 bases lining up with TRBD1. The CDR3 is made up of 14 amino acids. Germline assignment: CDR1 SNHLY and CDR2 FYNNEI. V was pared by 1 base and J by 1 base, with 0 bases of the junction left unmatched. CDR3 bases: TGTGCCAGCAGTGAAGACAGGGGGAACACTGAAGCTTTCTTT. Its protein is CASSEDRGNTEAFF.

The chain employs TRBV5-8 and TRBJ1-5; 8 positions agree with TRBD1. V dropped 2 bases and J dropped 2; count of bases not matched to a gene: 9. Germline lookup yields CDR1 SGHTS and CDR2 YDEGEE. The CDR3 runs to 17 residues. For the CDR3, the DNA is TGTGCCAGCAGCTTTGAGTGGACAGGGTCCGGCAATCAGCCCCAGCATTTT. Its translation: CASSFEWTGSGNQPQHF.

The chain carries TRBV19 and TRBJ1-2, with D possibly being TRBD1 (5 bases). The germline V and J ends were trimmed by 5 bases and 0 bases, with 10 bases remaining between them. CDR1 and CDR2 from the germline V gene are LNHDA and SQIVND (reference sequence). CDR3 size: 14 residues. For the CDR3, the DNA is TGTGCCAGTAGTTCCCTGACAGCTAACTATGGCTACACCTTC. It is translated as CASSSLTANYGYTF.

This clone was counted once. The chain joins TRBV7-2 to TRBJ2-7; TRBD1 agrees at 10 bases. V shed 3 bases and J 0 bases; nucleotides not matched to a gene: 8. The V gene's germline CDR1 is SGHTA and CDR2 FQGNSA. The CDR3 has 17 residues. CDR3 bases: TGTGCCAGCAGCTTTACTACGGGACAGGGGATCTCCTACGAGCAGTACTTC. This gives the protein CASSFTTGQGISYEQYF.

V and J are TRBV4-3 and TRBJ2-7, with 9 bases that match TRBD1. Per germline, CDR1 LGHNA and CDR2 YSLEER. The CDR3 runs to 15 residues. J lost 4 bases, V lost 0 bases, and 4 bases had no gene match. CDR3 sequence reads: CASSQESGTGYEQYF. The CDR3, as DNA: TGCGCCAGCAGCCAAGAGTCCGGGACAGGGTACGAGCAGTACTTC.

The J gene is TRBJ1-1, the V gene TRBV18, with 8 bases identical to TRBD1. The CDR3 consists of 15 residues. Germline lookup yields CDR1 KGHSH and CDR2 LQKENI. V was pared by 6 bases and J by 2 bases, with 8 bases of the junction left unmatched. This CDR3 is CASSYGQGGNTEAFF. CDR3 bases: TGTGCCAGCTCCTATGGACAGGGCGGAAACACTGAAGCTTTCTTT.

CDR3: CSASPRTDTQYF. The CDR3 DNA sequence: TGCAGTGCTAGTCCTCGCACAGATACGCAGTATTTT. The chain couples TRBV20-1 to TRBJ2-3; no clear D gene. The CDR3 has 12 amino acids. V was trimmed by 3 bases and J by 1 base, leaving 5 bases between them. CDR1 and CDR2 from the germline V gene are DFQATT and SNEGSKA (reference sequence).

This chain links TRBV6-5 with TRBJ2-3; 7 bases are a match to TRBD1. CDR1 is MNHEY and CDR2 is SVGAGI in the germline V gene. V was pared by 6 bases and J by 3 bases, with 3 bases of the junction left unmatched. This CDR3 is 13 amino acids long. CDR3 in DNA: TGTGCCAGCAGAACAGGGGCTACAGATACGCAGTATTTT. Its protein product is CASRTGATDTQYF.

The chain is built from TRBV27 and TRBJ1-4, with 9 bases fitting TRBD1. The germline V gene has CDR1 MNHEY and CDR2 SMNVEV (reference sequence). J lost 5 bases, V lost 5 bases, and 9 bases had no gene match. The CDR3 sequence is 16 residues long. CDR3 in amino acids: CASSTLGTGMNEKLFF. Here the CDR3 DNA reads TGTGCCAGCAGTACCTTAGGGACAGGGATGAATGAAAAACTGTTTTTT.

J is TRBJ2-7 and V is TRBV6-6, with a possible D match to TRBD1 (6 bases). Germline values: CDR1 MNHNY, CDR2 SVGAGI (reference sequence). The CDR3 spans 13 residues. V lost 6 bases, J lost 1 base, and 10 bases lay in between. CDR3 DNA sequence: TGTGCCAGCAGCAATGGACAGTCCTACGAGCAGTACTTC. Protein product: CASSNGQSYEQYF.

The chain uses TRBV11-3 and TRBJ2-5; 7 bases line up with TRBD1. The CDR3 runs to 13 residues. V dropped 5 bases and J dropped 4; count of bases not matched to a gene: 4. CDR1 is SGHNT and CDR2 is YENEEA in the germline V gene. CDR3 protein: CASSRGGRETQYF. CDR3 DNA: TGTGCCAGCAGCCGAGGGGGCCGAGAGACCCAGTACTTC. The full variable domain, completed using reference TRBV11-3 and TRBJ2-5, is EAGVVQSPRYKIIEKKQPVAFWCNPISGHNTLYWYLQNLGQGPELLIRYENEEAVDDSQLPKDRFSAERLKGVDSTLKIQPAELGDSAVYLCASSRGGRETQYFGPGTRLLVL.

The table lists this clone with a few counts. This chain uses TRBV6-4 with TRBJ1-2, with D possibly TRBD1 on 6 matching bases. This CDR3 has 15 amino acids. Trimming removed 2 bases at V and 4 bases at J, with 14 bases between. Germline V gene data show CDR1 as MRHNA and CDR2 as SNTAGT. CDR3 region: CASSDGQGGAYGYTF. The CDR3 nucleotides read TGTGCCAGCAGTGACGGCCAAGGGGGTGCCTATGGCTACACCTTC.

This clone appeared a single time. The CDR3 DNA reads as TGCGCCAGCAGCCACATAACCGGCACTGAAGCTTTCTTT. Its translation: CASSHITGTEAFF. The chain is built from TRBV4-3 and TRBJ1-1, with no clear D. The germline V and J ends were trimmed by 3 bases and 4 bases, with 9 bases remaining between them. CDR3 length: 13 amino acids. In germline, CDR1 is LGHNA, CDR2 YSLEER.

This clone was found a few times. The chain recombines TRBV2 with TRBJ2-7; D call uncertain. The CDR3 spans 14 residues. Germline V gene data show CDR1 as SNHLY and CDR2 as FYNNEI. The germline V and J ends were trimmed by 3 bases and 0 bases, with 9 bases remaining between them. DNA of the CDR3: TGTGCCAGCAGTGATAGCTATTTCTCCTACGAGCAGTACTTC. Its protein is CASSDSYFSYEQYF.

V gene TRBV3-1 (or the pseudogene TRBV3-2) combines with J gene TRBJ2-1; a possible D gene is TRBD2 (6 bases). The V end was cut by 1 base, the J end by 5 bases, with 27 bases between. The CDR3 is 20 amino acids. Germline CDR1 and CDR2: LGHDT and YNNKEL (reference sequence). Here the CDR3 reads CASSQGMSAGIEFGDNEQFF. The CDR3 coding sequence is TGTGCCAGCAGCCAAGGGATGTCGGCGGGGATCGAGTTCGGGGACAATGAGCAGTTCTTC.

This chain links TRBV11-2 with TRBJ1-2; D gene uncertain. V lost 5 bases and J 7 bases, leaving 11 bases between the germline ends. The CDR3 covers 12 residues. The germline V gene has CDR1 SGHAT and CDR2 FQNNGV. Written as DNA, the CDR3 is TGTGCCAGCAGCCTACAGACTACTGGCTACACCTTC. This gives the protein CASSLQTTGYTF.

This clone was seen a single time. CDR3 bases: TGTGCCAGTACCGCCGGGACAGGGGGCTACGAGCAGTACTTC. It is translated as CASTAGTGGYEQYF. The chain combines TRBV19 with TRBJ2-7; TRBD1 matches 11 bases. CDR3 length: 14 residues. The germline CDR1 and CDR2 sequences are LNHDA and SQIVND (reference sequence). J gave up 3 bases and V 7 bases, and 5 bases lay outside the gene matches.

The chain is built from TRBV4-1 and TRBJ1-2; 9 positions agree with TRBD1. Germline lookup yields CDR1 MGHRA and CDR2 YSYEKL. V gave up 2 bases and J gave up 7 bases; unmatched junction bases: 20. The CDR3 runs 19 residues. The CDR3 region is CASSQSDGTGTGFSFGYTF. CDR3 coding DNA: TGCGCCAGCAGCCAAAGCGATGGGACCGGGACAGGGTTTTCATTTGGCTACACCTTC.

This sequence joins TRBV15 and TRBJ2-7; weak D call: TRBD2 (5 bases). The CDR3 runs 16 residues. Germline V gene sequence: CDR1 LNHNV, CDR2 YYDKDF (reference sequence). V was shortened by 1 base and J by 3 bases, with 16 bases between the two germline ends. The CDR3 spells CATSRGVRVSDYEQYF. The CDR3 nucleotides read TGTGCCACCAGCAGAGGTGTGAGGGTTTCAGACTACGAGCAGTACTTC.

This clone showed up just once. CDR3 region: CASRTGSNTEAFF. As DNA, the CDR3 is TGTGCCAGCAGGACAGGTTCGAACACTGAAGCTTTCTTT. The chain is built from TRBV6-5 and TRBJ1-1, with a tentative D call TRBD1 (6 bases). Between the trimmed V and J ends, which lost 6 bases and 1 base, there was a span of 9 bases. Germline-derived CDR1 and CDR2 are MNHEY and SVGAGI. CDR3 length: 13 residues.